A selection of T cell receptor beta chains follows, all from one sample in a study of cytotoxic CD8 clonotypes in ibrutinib-treated CLL. Using immunoSEQ multiplex PCR, the repertoire was profiled, and TCRdb retains in-frame clones only, with some absent. The table includes around 160,000 clones, approximately 90% detected once. The sequences come from PBMCs, collected at disease progression, from a patient treated with ibrutinib. The receptors come from a human donor with chronic lymphocytic leukemia. Each CDR3 is given with its conserved first and last residue. D genes are given only for firm matches. Not every row has a clone size; where given, it reads once, few, many or a size class.

clone_size,j_call,d_call,v_call,cdr3_nt,cdr3_aa
.,TRBJ2-3,.,TRBV7-6,TGTGCCAGCAGCTTAGCTAGGCCGTGGCAAGGTAGCACAGATACGCAGTATTTT,CASSLARPWQGSTDTQYF
.,TRBJ2-2,.,TRBV11-3,TGTGCCAGCAGCTTAAATCCGAACACCGGGGAGCTGTTTTTT,CASSLNPNTGELFF
.,TRBJ1-2,TRBD1,TRBV7-9,TGTGCCACTGTCCGGACAGGGGATATCAATGGCTACACCTTC,CATVRTGDINGYTF
.,TRBJ2-3,TRBD1,TRBV7-9,TGTGCCAGCAGCTTAACAGGGGGCACAGATACGCAGTATTTT,CASSLTGGTDTQYF
.,TRBJ1-4,.,TRBV7-8,TGTGCCAGCAGCCGATCCGGGGGGGTGAATGAAAAACTGTTTTTT,CASSRSGGVNEKLFF
few,TRBJ1-1,.,TRBV29-1,TGCAGCGTTGTCGACAGCAACACTGAAGCTTTCTTT,CSVVDSNTEAFF
.,TRBJ1-2,TRBD1,TRBV29-1,TGCAGCGTTGGGGATCTGGACAGGGAGAATGGCTACACCTTC,CSVGDLDRENGYTF
once,TRBJ2-2,.,TRBV10-1,TGCGCCAGCACTGAGTTTCTTAACACCGGGGAGCTGTTTTTT,CASTEFLNTGELFF
.,TRBJ2-7,.,TRBV28,TGTGCCAGCAGGCCTGAGGGACTTTCACCGTACGAGCAGTACTTC,CASRPEGLSPYEQYF
.,TRBJ1-1,.,TRBV10-3,TGTGCCATCAGTGGCGGCAGGGAAGGGACTGAAGCTTTCTTT,CAISGGREGTEAFF
.,TRBJ2-1,.,TRBV6-4,TGTGCCAGCAGTGTGAACTATGGGGCCTACAATGAGCAGTTCTTC,CASSVNYGAYNEQFF
few,TRBJ1-5,.,TRBV7-9,TGTGCCAGCAGCTTATCCGTCTCGGGTGAGCCCCAGCATTTT,CASSLSVSGEPQHF
.,TRBJ2-3,TRBD2,TRBV5-4,TGTGCCAGCAGCTTGGTAGGGACTAGCGGTTTAGATACGCAGTATTTT,CASSLVGTSGLDTQYF
.,TRBJ2-2,.,TRBV5-1,TGCGCCAGCAGCTCGGATCTGGACACCGGGGAGCTGTTTTTT,CASSSDLDTGELFF